The clone carrying this TCR beta chain was seen repeatedly, ten times or more. Its target is not known. The time point is: pre-sensitization, week 0. Noted treatment: therapeutic diphenylcyclopropenone sensitization with weekly scalp DPC. Each donor was an alopecia patient between 18 and 70 years of age who qualified for DPC. One entry per CDR3 protein, called by TCRdb with MiXCR from the RACE reads. Counted here are 200,000 to 300,000 distinct CDR3 sequences, 7% to 10% occurring once; the ten biggest clones make up under 2.5%. This entry is derived from a study of human T cells and chemical hapten exposure. Study-level information: Patients were given diphenylcyclopropenone on the scalp weekly across the roughly 24-week study. Patches that contained 0.01% DPC were applied to the upper back and read at 6 days.

CDR1 and CDR2 from the germline V gene are SGHTA and FQGNSA. There are 15 residues in the CDR3. V lost 5 bases to trimming and J lost 3 bases; unmatched junction nucleotides: 7. General study findings and limits: Sensitization with DPC brought no change to TCRs above 1 in 1000 in frequency.

V is TRBV7-2 and J is TRBJ2-1; TRBD2 matches at 7 bases. The sequence derives from a woman aged 40 to 50 with alopecia areata. Some clones in this sample may be carry-over from other donors' samples. The source material was whole blood, sampled in connection with sensitization to the hapten diphenylcyclopropenone (DPC). CDR3 loop: CASSPRGLYYNEQFF. The CDR3 DNA is TGTGCCAGCAGCCCCCGGGGACTATACTACAATGAGCAGTTCTTC. Using reference TRBV7-2 and TRBJ2-1 for the parts outside the CDR3, the full variable domain is GAGVSQSPSNKVTEKGKDVELRCDPISGHTALYWYRQSLGQGLEFLIYFQGNSAPDKSGLPSDRFSAERTGGSVSTLTIQRTQQEDSAVYLCASSPRGLYYNEQFFGPGTRLTVL.